The rows below give T cell receptor beta chains drawn from one sample of a study of T cell repertoires in cytomegalovirus infection. No antigens are known for them. TCRdb processed the reads anew with MiXCR; each CDR3 protein has one entry. The sample shows some 940,000 distinct CDR3 sequences, around 32% of them seen only once. Specimen: cultured CD8+ T cells from PBMCs, collected from culture after CMV antigen stimulation. These receptors were obtained from a human donor in good health (CMV status not recorded). Some clones in this sample may be carry-over from other donors' samples. CDR3s include the opening cysteine and the closing phenylalanine or tryptophan. A D gene is named only where the DNA matches it firmly. Part of the rows lack a size; the others show once, few, many or a class for expanded clones.

d_call	v_call	j_call	clone_size	cdr3_aa	cdr3_nt
TRBD2	TRBV20-1	TRBJ2-1	-	CSARLPGLAGVTPGNEQFF	TGCAGTGCTAGACTCCCGGGACTAGCGGGGGTCACTCCGGGGAATGAGCAGTTCTTC
TRBD2	TRBV20-1	TRBJ2-2	few	CSAPSGGAGTGELFF	TGCAGTGCACCTAGCGGGGGGGCGGGCACCGGGGAGCTGTTTTTT
TRBD2	TRBV7-7	TRBJ2-3	-	CASSQWRPSGGTDTQYF	TGTGCTAGCAGCCAATGGAGGCCTAGCGGGGGCACAGATACGCAGTATTTT
TRBD2	TRBV7-9	TRBJ2-7	few	CASSLGPGGSYEQYF	TGTGCCAGCAGCTTAGGACCGGGGGGGAGCTACGAGCAGTACTTC
-	TRBV5-6	TRBJ1-2	once	CASSNIGDGYTF	TGTGCCAGCAGCAATATCGGGGATGGCTACACCTTC
TRBD2	TRBV4-1	TRBJ2-1	-	CASSQDNPGLAGKSSYNEQFF	TGCGCCAGCAGCCAAGATAATCCCGGACTAGCGGGGAAGAGCTCCTACAATGAGCAGTTCTTC
TRBD1	TRBV27	TRBJ2-3	few	CASSFLPGTGIDTQYF	TGTGCCAGCAGTTTCCTCCCTGGGACAGGGATAGATACGCAGTATTTT
-	TRBV12-3/TRBV12-4	TRBJ1-2	-	CASTPNGGFNYGYTF	TGTGCCAGCACCCCTAATGGAGGCTTTAACTATGGCTACACCTTC
-	TRBV29-1	TRBJ2-5	-	CSVEATMGVPYQETQYF	TGCAGCGTTGAAGCAACCATGGGGGTTCCTTACCAAGAGACCCAGTACTTC
-	TRBV7-9	TRBJ2-7	few	CASSLDPDRPRDSYEQYF	TGTGCCAGCAGCTTAGACCCCGATCGTCCCAGGGACTCCTACGAGCAGTACTTC
TRBD1	TRBV15	TRBJ1-5	-	CATSIDRAYSNQPQHF	TGTGCCACCAGCATAGACAGGGCCTATAGCAATCAGCCCCAGCATTTT
-	TRBV4-1	TRBJ1-6	-	CASSVRVNYNSPLHF	TGCGCCAGCAGCGTCAGGGTGAACTATAATTCACCCCTCCACTTT
-	TRBV5-4	TRBJ2-1	few	CASSWNRDEQFF	TGTGCCAGCAGCTGGAACAGAGATGAGCAGTTCTTC
-	TRBV19	TRBJ1-5	-	CASSIDLGSNQPQHF	TGTGCCAGTAGTATAGATCTCGGCAGCAATCAGCCCCAGCATTTT
TRBD1	TRBV7-8	TRBJ1-4	few	CASSTPRQGQGLKNEKLFF	TGTGCCAGCAGCACCCCTCGCCAGGGACAGGGCCTTAAAAATGAAAAACTGTTTTTT
-	TRBV7-2	TRBJ1-2	few	CASSLPPAGDGYTF	TGTGCCAGCAGCTTGCCCCCGGCAGGGGATGGCTACACCTTC
-	TRBV7-6	TRBJ1-5	-	CASSLKHTRWEGDQPQHF	TGTGCCAGCAGCTTAAAACATACACGGTGGGAGGGCGATCAGCCCCAGCATTTT
-	TRBV12-3/TRBV12-4	TRBJ1-3	many	CASSFPFRTAGNTIYF	TGTGCCAGCAGTTTTCCCTTTCGGACGGCTGGAAACACCATATATTTT
-	TRBV7-8	TRBJ2-3	many	CASSLAVGDTQYF	TGTGCCAGCAGCTTAGCGGTCGGAGATACGCAGTATTTT
TRBD2	TRBV2	TRBJ2-7	-	CASTSTSGVSNQYEQYF	TGTGCCAGCACTTCGACTAGCGGGGTCTCAAATCAGTACGAGCAGTACTTC
-	TRBV2	TRBJ2-1	few	CARGVFGSYNEQFF	TGTGCCAGGGGTGTTTTTGGCTCCTACAATGAGCAGTTCTTC
TRBD2	TRBV7-9	TRBJ2-3	-	CASTPGLANWAQYF	TGTGCCAGCACGCCGGGACTAGCGAATTGGGCGCAGTATTTT
-	TRBV7-6	TRBJ2-7	many	CASSLGGSSSYEQYF	TGTGCCAGCAGCTTAGGGGGCTCCAGTTCCTACGAGCAGTACTTC
TRBD1	TRBV7-2	TRBJ2-5	many	CASSYPRDRGGETQYF	TGTGCCAGCAGCTACCCCCGGGACAGGGGGGGGGAGACCCAGTACTTC
TRBD1	TRBV27	TRBJ2-3	-	CASSPRDRETDTQYF	TGTGCCAGCAGTCCCAGGGACAGGGAAACAGATACGCAGTATTTT
TRBD1	TRBV7-8	TRBJ1-2	many	CASQADKTGRKNYGYTF	TGTGCCAGCCAGGCGGACAAGACAGGGAGGAAGAACTATGGCTACACCTTC
-	TRBV19	TRBJ2-1	-	CASSILRGVYNEQFF	TGTGCCAGTAGTATATTGCGGGGTGTATACAATGAGCAGTTCTTC
TRBD1	TRBV7-9	TRBJ1-2	-	CASNQPDRFNYGYTF	TGTGCCAGCAACCAACCGGACAGGTTTAACTATGGCTACACCTTC
-	TRBV20-1	TRBJ1-2	-	CSARRDAYGYTF	TGCAGTGCTAGAAGGGACGCGTATGGCTACACCTTC
-	TRBV19	TRBJ2-3	-	CASSMGSPWHTDTQYF	TGTGCCAGTAGTATGGGCTCTCCCTGGCACACAGATACGCAGTATTTT
-	TRBV7-9	TRBJ2-2	few	CASSIGVDRPTGELFF	TGTGCCAGCAGCATAGGAGTTGACAGGCCCACCGGGGAGCTGTTTTTT
TRBD2	TRBV28	TRBJ2-3	-	CASKATSGVLGTDTQYF	TGTGCCAGCAAGGCGACTAGCGGGGTTTTGGGCACAGATACGCAGTATTTT
TRBD1	TRBV7-6	TRBJ2-1	-	CASSSSGGGRADEQFF	TGTGCCAGCAGCTCCTCAGGGGGCGGTCGGGCTGATGAGCAGTTCTTC
-	TRBV19	TRBJ2-5	few	CASSLSGTEETQYF	TGTGCCAGTAGTCTCTCCGGGACGGAAGAGACCCAGTACTTC
-	TRBV14	TRBJ2-1	many	CASSQLKLSGTYNEQFF	TGTGCCAGCAGCCAGCTTAAGTTATCGGGGACCTACAATGAGCAGTTCTTC
-	TRBV7-7	TRBJ2-5	-	CASSPTRGRGETQYF	TGTGCTAGCAGCCCCACCCGGGGGCGCGGGGAGACCCAGTACTTC
-	TRBV4-1	TRBJ1-1	-	CASSQVASGTEAFF	TGCGCCAGCAGCCAAGTCGCCTCCGGCACTGAAGCTTTCTTT
-	TRBV27	TRBJ1-2	-	CASSLSPGWYGYTF	TGTGCCAGCAGTTTATCCCCAGGGTGGTATGGCTACACCTTC
-	TRBV12-3/TRBV12-4	TRBJ1-1	-	CASSLVSVQNTEAFF	TGTGCCAGCAGTTTAGTGTCAGTTCAGAACACTGAAGCTTTCTTT